This T cell receptor (beta chain) was documented in a study of T cells in localized non-small cell lung cancer. The data were produced by immunoSEQ multiplex PCR, yet TCRdb's version contains in-frame clones alone and is incomplete. The data hold under 55,000 clones, with around three quarters observed a single time. CDR1 is MGHRA and CDR2 is YSYEKL in the germline V gene. With 0 bases clipped from V and 1 base from J, the junction kept 1 base outside the gene matches. The CDR3 is 16 amino acids. Study-level results: Among the tissues sampled, uninvolved adjacent lung had the highest T cell clonality, above tumor.

As regards this clone: Its antigen is unidentified.

This specimen was PBMCs, taken before any cancer treatment. The origin of this receptor is a woman between 35 and 70 years old with stage II lung adenocarcinoma. The V and J genes are TRBV4-1 and TRBJ2-3, with 10 bases fitting TRBD2. The CDR3 DNA sequence: TGCGCCAGCAGCCAAGATGGACTAGCGGGCACAGATACGCAGTATTTT. It codes for CASSQDGLAGTDTQYF.